The text below deals with one TCR beta chain. The antigen is undetermined. The sample belongs to a study of glioma-infiltrating T cells after dendritic cell vaccination. Amplification used 60 V beta primers and 13 J beta primers. Method: immunoSEQ multiplex PCR; TCRdb's copy keeps in-frame clones and lacks some. Here the sample spans around 72,000 clones, 81% being singletons. Study results and caveats: No direct clonality-survival link was found; a diverse polyclonal response may matter.

The CDR3 length is 13 residues. Germline V gene sequence: CDR1 GTSNPN, CDR2 SVGIG (reference sequence). V was pared by 0 bases and J by 6 bases, with 8 bases between. Isocitrate dehydrogenase mutation was absent in all glioblastoma patients. Sequencing used blood, obtained before dendritic cell vaccination. The rearrangement links TRBV30 to TRBJ2-2; D is possibly TRBD2 (5 bases). The origin of this receptor is a human donor with glioblastoma. The chain's CDR3 is CAWSVLGPGELFF. CDR3 in DNA: TGTGCCTGGAGTGTACTAGGCCCCGGGGAGCTGTTTTTT. The full variable domain, completed using reference TRBV30 and TRBJ2-2, is SQTIHQWPATLVQPVGSPLSLECTVEGTSNPNLYWYRQAAGRGLQLLFYSVGIGQISSEVPQNLSASRPQDRQFILSSKKLLLSDSGFYLCAWSVLGPGELFFGEGSRLTVL.